The 18 T cell receptor beta chains in this list originate from one sample, sequenced in a study of blood T cell repertoires in COVID-19 (dated by TCRdb to 2018 to 2021). The receptor library was made with the immunoSEQ multiplex PCR assay. The source is immuneACCESS, and TCRdb retained only in-frame sequences with V and J called. Part of the clones is not carried over; for the studies checked, unresolved V genes explain less than half of this, and the remainder is unexplained. Within this sample are approximately 190,000 clones, with 79% of them counted one time only. The ten largest clones represent around 16% of the sample. The sequencing input was peripheral blood. Receptors were obtained from a man in his fifties or sixties with active or convalescent COVID-19.

This sequence joins TRBV6-2 or TRBV6-3 and TRBJ2-7, with D unresolved. Trimming pared 5 bases from V and 7 bases from J, leaving 15 bases between. CDR1 and CDR2 (germline): MNHEY, SVGEGT. The CDR3 totals 13 residues. This chain's CDR3 is CASSQTLPGEQYF. CDR3 nucleotides: TGTGCCAGCAGTCAAACGCTCCCCGGGGAGCAGTACTTC.

V and J are TRBV4-2 and TRBJ2-1; TRBD2 is a possible D gene (5 bases). Germline V gene data show CDR1 as LGHNA and CDR2 as YNFKEQ. The CDR3 covers 16 residues. Trimming took 3 bases from V and 4 from J, leaving 16 bases between them. CDR3 sequence (DNA): TGTGCCAGCAGCCAGGGTCTAGCAAGCGCTTACAATGAGCAGTTCTTC. This sequence encodes CASSQGLASAYNEQFF.

The gene calls are TRBV25-1 and TRBJ1-1; 9 bases align to TRBD1. Germline V lookup: CDR1 MGHDK, CDR2 SYGVNS. Trimming cost V 5 bases and J 5 bases; bases outside gene matches: 6. The CDR3 is made up of 14 amino acids. The CDR3 DNA reads as TGTGCCAGCAGTCATACAGGGGGCTGGACTGAAGCTTTCTTT. Amino acid sequence: CASSHTGGWTEAFF.

V usage is TRBV9 and J usage is TRBJ2-5; 8 bases align to TRBD1. V gave up 4 bases and J gave up 0 bases; unmatched junction bases: 2. There are 14 residues in the CDR3. Germline V gene data show CDR1 as SGDLS and CDR2 as YYNGEE. CDR3 in DNA: TGTGCCAGCAGCCGGGGACAGGACCAAGAGACCCAGTACTTC. This translates into CASSRGQDQETQYF.

V usage is TRBV7-9 and J usage is TRBJ2-5; 12 bases line up with TRBD2. V lost 5 bases and J lost 4; bases outside the gene matches: 5. The CDR3 contains 15 residues. Germline V gives CDR1 SEHNR, CDR2 FQNEAQ (reference sequence). The CDR3 protein is CASSMTSGRGETQYF. Here the CDR3 DNA reads TGTGCCAGCAGCATGACTAGCGGGAGAGGAGAGACCCAGTACTTC.

This chain connects TRBV6-5 to TRBJ1-6; TRBD1 agrees at 8 bases. Per germline, CDR1 MNHEY and CDR2 SVGAGI. The J segment lost 8 bases and the V segment lost 6 bases, leaving 3 bases of the junction unmatched. The CDR3 extends over 13 amino acids. CDR3 DNA sequence: TGTGCCAGCAGGTCGACAGGGGATTCACCCCTCCACTTT. Protein: CASRSTGDSPLHF.

The genes are TRBV25-1 and TRBJ1-3, with D possibly TRBD1 on 5 matching bases. V was trimmed by 6 bases and J by 8 bases, leaving 11 bases between them. Germline-derived CDR1 and CDR2 are MGHDK and SYGVNS. This CDR3 contains 12 residues. CDR3 bases: TGTGCCAGCAGGAGTTCAGGGTACACCATATATTTT. This encodes CASRSSGYTIYF.

The chain couples TRBV18 to TRBJ2-3, with 7 bases aligning to TRBD1. The CDR3 runs 15 residues. V gave up 2 bases and J gave up 1 base; unmatched junction bases: 3. Germline CDR1 reads KGHSH; CDR2 reads LQKENI. CDR3 protein: CASSPGQARTDTQYF. The CDR3 DNA reads as TGTGCCAGCTCACCAGGACAGGCCCGCACAGATACGCAGTATTTT. The complete variable domain, with remaining parts taken from reference TRBV18 and TRBJ2-3, reads NAGVMQNPRHLVRRRGQEARLRCSPMKGHSHVYWYRQLPEEGLKFMVYLQKENIIDESGMPKERFSAEFPKEGPSILRIQQVVRGDSAAYFCASSPGQARTDTQYFGPGTRLTVL.

This clone occurred a few times. CDR3 region: CASRPTGGLSYEQYF. The CDR3 DNA is TGTGCCAGCAGGCCTACCGGGGGGCTCTCCTACGAGCAGTACTTC. The J gene is TRBJ2-7, the V gene TRBV6-2 or TRBV6-3; tentatively, D is TRBD2 (7 bases). CDR1 and CDR2 (germline): MNHEY, SVGEGT. This CDR3 comprises 15 residues. V was shortened by 6 bases and J by 0 bases, with 15 bases between the two germline ends.

This clone was seen once. The chain recombines TRBV7-9 with TRBJ1-2; D gene uncertain. Germline V gene data show CDR1 as SEHNR and CDR2 as FQNEAQ (reference sequence). The germline V and J ends were trimmed by 2 bases and 7 bases, with 14 bases remaining between them. The CDR3 is 14 amino acids. CDR3 amino acids: CASSLKVRGSGYTF. CDR3 in DNA: TGTGCCAGCAGCTTAAAGGTCCGGGGATCTGGCTACACCTTC.

The genes are TRBV7-9 and TRBJ2-2; no clear D. Trimming removed 2 bases at V and 5 bases at J, with 12 bases between. Germline V gives CDR1 SEHNR, CDR2 FQNEAQ (reference sequence). This CDR3 comprises 15 residues. This CDR3 is CASSLRGPSTGELFF. CDR3 sequence (DNA): TGTGCCAGCAGCTTACGTGGGCCGAGTACCGGGGAGCTGTTTTTT.

The chain employs TRBV30 and TRBJ2-2; the D gene is possibly TRBD2 (5 bases). V was trimmed by 5 bases and J by 4 bases, leaving 14 bases between them. The CDR3 length is 14 residues. CDR1 and CDR2 (germline): GTSNPN, SVGIG (reference sequence). The CDR3 region is CAWGSGSVTGELFF. DNA of the CDR3: TGTGCCTGGGGTTCGGGAAGTGTCACCGGGGAGCTGTTTTTT.

The rearrangement uses TRBV19 and TRBJ1-2, with D perhaps TRBD1 (5 bases). The germline gives CDR1 LNHDA, CDR2 SQIVND (reference sequence). The germline V and J ends were trimmed by 9 bases and 8 bases, with 28 bases remaining between them. There are 16 residues in the CDR3. The CDR3 DNA is TGTGCCAGCGGAGCTTCTGGTCGTTGGGGAGGGGTAGGCTACACCTTC. Protein sequence: CASGASGRWGGVGYTF.

This clone appeared a few times. This chain uses TRBV9 with TRBJ1-1; the D gene is possibly TRBD1 (5 bases). The V end lost 0 bases, the J end lost 4 bases, and 10 bases lay between the germline ends. Germline V CDR1 and CDR2: SGDLS, YYNGEE. This CDR3 has 14 residues. The CDR3: CASSVEVGGTEAFF. The CDR3 DNA reads TGTGCCAGCAGCGTAGAGGTGGGGGGCACTGAAGCTTTCTTT.

The chain uses TRBV6-2 or TRBV6-3 and TRBJ2-7; TRBD1 matches at 7 bases. CDR1 is MNHEY, CDR2 SVGEGT, per germline. The CDR3 totals 14 residues. Germline trimming cut 5 bases from V and 2 bases from J; bases unmatched to any gene: 6. CDR3 in DNA: TGTGCCAGCAGTAGTCCGGGACAGCCCTACGAGCAGTACTTC. It encodes CASSSPGQPYEQYF.

The chain couples TRBV12-2 to TRBJ2-5; TRBD2 reflects the table's D call only, with no check against the DNA. TRBV12-2 is a documented pseudogene. The CDR3 extends over 16 amino acids. The CDR3 DNA reads as TGTGCAAGTCGCTTATCTGGGTCGACTAGTCAGGAGACCCAGTACTTC. It specifies CASRLSGSTSQETQYF.

This sequence joins TRBV9 and TRBJ2-1; 12 bases are a match to TRBD2. V dropped 5 bases and J dropped 7; count of bases not matched to a gene: 4. The CDR3 is 14 residues long. Germline values: CDR1 SGDLS, CDR2 YYNGEE. The CDR3 nucleotides read TGTGCCAGCAGAGGACTAGCGGGATGGAATGAGCAGTTCTTC. The encoded protein is CASRGLAGWNEQFF.

J is TRBJ1-2 and V is TRBV6-6; 12 bases map to TRBD1. From germline, CDR1 is MNHNY and CDR2 SVGAGI (reference sequence). V gave up 10 bases and J gave up 4 bases; unmatched junction bases: 10. This CDR3 spans 15 amino acids. The CDR3: CATQGTGGGIYGYTF. Here the CDR3 DNA reads TGTGCCACCCAAGGGACAGGGGGCGGGATCTATGGCTACACCTTC.